This T cell receptor beta chain was recorded in a study of T-cell reconstitution after alpha-beta-depleted transplantation in children. This clonotype was recorded many times. Unique molecular identifiers were incorporated into the prepared TCRbeta library. TCRdb reprocessed the PCR reads with MiXCR, giving one entry per CDR3 protein. The sample gives roughly 89,000 distinct CDR3 sequences, 9.5% to 15% of which show up once; 11% to 15% is in the top ten. Sequencing used PBMCs from the stem cell graft donor, obtained from the stem cell graft. This TCR derives from a human donor who donated a stem cell graft to a child with inherited bone marrow failure.

CDR3 DNA sequence: TGCGCCAGCAGCCAAGGTCTCTCCTACGAGCAGTACTTC. It is translated as CASSQGLSYEQYF. The chain couples TRBV4-1 to TRBJ2-7, with D unclear. The V gene's germline CDR1 is MGHRA and CDR2 YSYEKL. The ends were cut back, 1 base at V and 0 bases at J, with 4 bases in the middle. The length of the CDR3 is 13 residues.